This is a list of T cell receptor beta chains from one sample in a study of blood T cell repertoires in COVID-19. Profiling relied on immunoSEQ multiplex PCR, and the TCRdb table lists in-frame clones only, not all of them. The sample records approximately 170,000 clones, around nine tenths being singletons. The material sequenced was peripheral blood. Receptor source: a man aged 18 to 30 with active or convalescent COVID-19. Each CDR3 is given with its conserved first and last residue. The D gene is left open where the match is weak. Rows may omit the clone size; those that give it use once, few, many or a size class.

TRBJ2-7 TRBV29-1 - - TGCAGCGTTGAAGATCCGGGGGTCGAGTACGAGCAGTACTTC CSVEDPGVEYEQYF
TRBJ2-2 TRBV6-5 - - TGTGCCAGCACCCACAGGGCCGGGGAGCTGTTTTTT CASTHRAGELFF
TRBJ2-1 TRBV2 TRBD2 - TGTGCCAGCAGATCGCCAAGACTAGCGGGAAACAATGAGCAGTTCTTC CASRSPRLAGNNEQFF
TRBJ1-1 TRBV24-1 - - TGTGCCACCAGTGATCCCGGCGCAGGGAGGACTGAAGCTTTCTTT CATSDPGAGRTEAFF
TRBJ2-1 TRBV4-2 - few TGTGCCAGCAGCCAAGGGACAGAGCAGTTCTTC CASSQGTEQFF
TRBJ1-1 TRBV5-1 - - TGCGCCAGCAGCCAGACACCCCAGAACACTGAAGCTTTCTTT CASSQTPQNTEAFF
TRBJ1-1 TRBV18 TRBD1 - TGTGCCAGCTCAACAACCGGGACAGGGAGCACTGAAGCTTTCTTT CASSTTGTGSTEAFF
TRBJ1-6 TRBV3-1/TRBV3-2 - - TGTGCCAGCAGCGGGGACTTCTTCGGTTCACCCCTCCACTTT CASSGDFFGSPLHF
TRBJ1-1 TRBV11-2 - - TGTGCCAGCAGCCGACAGATTCTGAACACTGAAGCTTTCTTT CASSRQILNTEAFF
TRBJ2-1 TRBV5-4 TRBD1 - TGTGCCAGCAGCTGGGGACAGGGATTATACAATGAGCAGTTCTTC CASSWGQGLYNEQFF